This record concerns one TCR beta chain sequence. Its antigen has not been determined. No per-base quality is available; no much larger clone lies one base away. Including the terminal cysteine and phenylalanine, the CDR3 comprises 14 residues. The retained sequence is limited to the CDR3, 42 bases, with the frame set at the first base. CDR1 and CDR2 are drawn from the germline V gene: ENHRY, SYGVKD. Clipping removes 10 bases from V and 8 bases from J, with 11 as the unmatched junction base count. Preparation of the library involved multiplex PCR. The sequencing machine was an Illumina HiSeq 4000. TCR beta libraries were built with iRepertoire HTBI primers and Arm-PCR amplification of CDR3 regions. Before sequencing, the PCR products underwent gel purification. Turning to the authors' computational methods: Across samples, 55 to 80 TRBV and 14 TRBJ segments were identified and used for gene usage analysis of CDR3 amino acid clonotypes. COPE and FqMerger were used to merge the filtered high-quality paired reads into contigs. BLAST was used to align contigs to the IMGT TRBV, TRBD and TRBJ reference genes, and CDR3 was defined following IMGT. Any clonotype with a frequency above 0.1% was classified as a highly expanded clone. Shannon entropy served as the measure of repertoire diversity, while the Gini coefficient captured V-J evenness. A clonotype found in more than one individual was treated as public. TCRdb itself trimmed the public reads at Q25 with fastp, ran MiXCR and retained productive beta chains. Every distinct CDR3 protein forms one entry, paired with its most common genes and DNA. In this record, the V and J calls reflect TCRdb's handling and not the investigators' own analysis. A total of a few hundred thousand distinct CDR3 sequences appear in this sample, about 15% of them only once. Jointly, the top ten make up approximately 8% of the sample.

The time point label for this specimen denotes: newly diagnosed GD, antithyroid drugs for less than 3 months. For both TCR sequencing and RNA sequencing, RNA was extracted from PBMCs using TRIzol. Graves' disease was diagnosed according to American Thyroid Association guidelines. Patients were recruited from an endocrinology department in Xi'an, China. From each patient, nine milliliters of peripheral blood was collected into an EDTA anticoagulant tube. PBMCs were isolated by Ficoll Paque Plus density gradient separation without further T cell sorting. An Agilent 2100 Bioanalyzer and agarose gel were used to assess RNA quality, and a NanoDrop 2000 was used to measure RNA concentration. These data are taken from a study of regulatory T cells in long-lasting Graves disease (dated by TCRdb to about 2021). Study-wide context: Antithyroid drugs had been taken for less than 3 months by newly diagnosed Graves' disease patients. Patients with persistent Graves' disease were compared with patients with newly diagnosed Graves' disease using TCR sequencing and RNA sequencing of peripheral blood. The study was conducted in China and was registered as a clinical trial. A total of 35 or so samples underwent TCR sequencing: approximately 13 from persistent and some 20 from newly diagnosed Graves' disease patients. Paper-wide results and their limitations: The small sample size was acknowledged by the authors as a limitation that may reduce accuracy. Persistent patients shared more public clonotypes among themselves (2,741) than newly diagnosed patients did (about 1,000). The study examined only peripheral blood because the primary lesion, thyroid tissue, could not be accessed. TRBV28, TRBJ1-2 and TRBJ2-5 were preferentially used in persistent disease, while TRBV20-1 and TRBJ2-1 were favored in newly diagnosed disease. Sequencing and analysis were limited to the TCR beta chain. Compared with newly diagnosed patients, patients with persistent Graves' disease had lower TCR Shannon entropy and fewer highly expanded clones, which suggests clonal expansion.

This sample was shared with a second study, whose subject was T cells in Graves' hyperthyroidism and ophthalmopathy. The second investigation adds: Stable Graves' hyperthyroidism was defined as no progression to ophthalmopathy during 18 months of follow-up. Hyperthyroidism patients were newly diagnosed, with disease duration under 2 months, and aged 18 to 65 years. Patients with uncontrolled infections, other autoimmune diseases, pregnancy or lactation were excluded. Diagnoses were based on clinical symptoms, serum thyroxine and TRAb, thyroid ultrasound and orbital computed tomography. The first round of RT-PCR for the TCR CDR3 was performed with the HTBI primer set and the Qiagen OneStep RT-PCR kit. Most expanded thyroid clonotypes (frequency above 0.001) were also found in blood, which suggests that blood repertoires may mirror thyroid immune responses. Ophthalmopathy was separated from stable hyperthyroidism by a 13 V-J signature model, with 85% to 90% sensitivity and 81% to 82% specificity obtained in cross-validation and 80%/75% obtained in testing. In validation, the model predicted progression to ophthalmopathy with just under 71% sensitivity and around 72% specificity, a median of 6.5 months before onset. To identify TCR V-J signatures that set the groups apart, the researchers used a discovery cohort of 100 patients, made up of 40 to 45 with Graves' ophthalmopathy and some 56 with stable Graves' hyperthyroidism. Whether ophthalmopathy could be predicted prospectively was tested in an independent validation cohort made up of under 20 hyperthyroidism patients plus 17 patients who later progressed to ophthalmopathy. For training and testing, the 100 or so patients in the discovery cohort were randomly divided in a 7:3 ratio. In addition, the study compared T-cell repertoires in thyroid tissue and in blood from six Graves' hyperthyroidism patients. Once sampling was done, hyperthyroidism patients were given methimazole at a starting dose of 30 mg daily, whereas ophthalmopathy patients were given high-dose intravenous methylprednisolone. A second multiplex PCR round built the libraries, followed by size selection and purification. Sequencing of the libraries was done on an Illumina HiSeq2000 using paired-end 100 bp reads. SOAPnuke was used to process the raw data, removing reads that contained adapters or uncalled bases, had a mean Phred below 15, or lacked an exact match to the constant primer or identifier. High-quality paired reads were merged with COPE v1.2.5, and unique nucleotide sequences were defined as clonotypes. MiTCR v1.1 was used to align the clonotypes against IMGT TRBV, TRBD and TRBJ reference segments. Analysis was restricted to V-J combinations with a frequency above 0.0001, which covered 99.2% of repertoires. The TCS score was defined as F50 (clonal expansion) divided by E x V (chaos), with BLOSUM62-based TCRdist calculated between CDR3 peptides within each V-J. Welch's t-statistics and random forest reduced around 520 V-J features to about 12, which were used in a naive Bayes classifier (R e1071). No statistical method was used to fix the sample size in advance, and group allocation was not hidden from the investigators. The paper describes TCR Vbeta CDR3 sequencing of around 130 peripheral blood samples, made up of 43 ophthalmopathy patients, around 73 hyperthyroidism patients and 17 progressor patients.

This material consisted of peripheral blood mononuclear cells (PBMCs), taken at new diagnosis, from a patient treated with antithyroid drugs. The rearrangement joined TRBV10-3 to TRBJ2-2, with 9 middle bases fitting TRBD1. This clonotype was obtained from a woman aged 35 to 49 with Graves disease. Donor details come from another sample of the same person, matched by shared clones. The DNA is TGTGCCACGAGGACAGGGGAGGATATGGGGGAGCTGTTTTTT. The encoded protein is CATRTGEDMGELFF.